The table lists the clone carrying this T cell receptor (beta chain) with many counts. These data originate in a study of T cells in Graves' hyperthyroidism and ophthalmopathy. What was amplified from RNA transcripts were TCR beta CDR3 regions. With the HTBI primer set, the TCR CDR3 went through a first round of RT-PCR. TCRdb passed the multiplex PCR reads through MiXCR, listing each CDR3 protein once. The repertoire holds roughly 380,000 distinct CDR3 sequences, with about 14% as singletons. Patients were aged 18 to 65, had disease duration under 2 months, and had newly diagnosed hyperthyroidism. Clinical symptoms, serum thyroxine and TRAb, thyroid ultrasound and orbital computed tomography together formed the diagnostic basis. V lost 8 bases to trimming and J lost 0 bases, with 11 bases between them. The CDR3 has 15 residues. Germline CDR1 MDHEN, CDR2 SYDVKM.

The TCR comes from a man younger than 40 with Graves' hyperthyroidism that later progressed to Graves' ophthalmopathy. J is TRBJ1-6 and V is TRBV28; D not certain. The source material was blood. CDR3 protein: CASAISSSYNSPLHF. The CDR3 DNA reads as TGTGCCAGCGCAATATCGAGCTCCTATAATTCACCCCTCCACTTT.